One sample yielded the 19 T cell receptor beta chains listed below, sequenced in a study of long-term antiretroviral therapy in people with HIV. It was version v3.0 of the immunoSEQ assay that was run at survey level. Profiled with immunoSEQ multiplex PCR; TCRdb holds only in-frame clones, not every one. The profile shows about 9,700 clones, about 69% of them singletons. This material consisted of unsorted PBMCs, taken 1.8 years before starting antiretroviral therapy. These receptors came from a man aged 40-55 years with HIV.

The CDR3 loop is CASSQDQDRSKNIQYF. CDR3 sequence (DNA): TGCGCCAGCAGCCAAGATCAAGACAGGAGCAAAAACATTCAGTACTTC. The J gene is TRBJ2-4, the V gene TRBV4-1, with D perhaps matching TRBD1 (6 bases). The V end was cut by 0 bases, the J end by 3 bases, with 12 bases between. Germline V gives CDR1 MGHRA, CDR2 YSYEKL. The CDR3 is made up of 16 amino acids.

The rearrangement uses TRBV5-1 and TRBJ2-7; 7 positions agree with TRBD1. The CDR3 is 14 amino acids. Germline CDR1 SGHRS, CDR2 YFSETQ. V gave up 4 bases and J gave up 1 base; unmatched junction bases: 5. In nucleotides, the CDR3 is TGCGCCAGCAGCGGGGACAGCTCTTCCTACGAGCAGTACTTC. Protein product: CASSGDSSSYEQYF.

The chain combines TRBV6-9 with TRBJ1-2; D unresolved. CDR3 length: 12 amino acids. The V end was cut by 10 bases, the J end by 3 bases, with 12 bases between. The germline CDR1 and CDR2 sequences are MNHGY and SVAAGI. The CDR3 bases are TGTGCCACGTGGCAGGTCGACTATGGCTACACCTTC. This codes for CATWQVDYGYTF.

V is TRBV27 and J is TRBJ1-4; D might be TRBD1 (5 bases). Per germline, CDR1 MNHEY and CDR2 SMNVEV (reference sequence). CDR3 size: 17 residues. Trimming removed 2 bases at V and 8 bases at J, with 21 bases between. CDR3 in amino acids: CASSLSSVAGTGEKLFF. CDR3 DNA sequence: TGTGCCAGCAGTTTAAGTTCGGTGGCTGGGACGGGGGAAAAACTGTTTTTT.

This clone was detected only once. This sequence joins TRBV12-5 and TRBJ2-2; D is possibly TRBD2 (7 bases). CDR3 length equals 16 residues. V was trimmed by 5 bases and J by 3 bases, leaving 16 bases between them. Germline CDR1 is LGHNT and CDR2 is FRNRAP. CDR3 loop: CASGPRRGGDTGELFF. The DNA for the CDR3 is TGTGCTAGTGGTCCTCGGAGGGGGGGGGACACCGGGGAGCTGTTTTTT.

This clone has only a few counts. Other DNA sequences in the same sample also yield this CDR3. The chain has TRBV7-2 and TRBJ1-5, with TRBD1 as a possible D gene (5 bases). Germline CDR1 SGHTA, CDR2 FQGNSA. CDR3 length: 14 amino acids. V lost 2 bases and J lost 4, with 9 bases in between. The CDR3 region has the DNA TGTGCCAGCAGCTTACAGGGAGGTAATCAGCCCCAGCATTTT. This encodes CASSLQGGNQPQHF. The variable domain in full, with the rest retrieved from reference TRBV7-2 and TRBJ1-5, is GAGVSQSPSNKVTEKGKDVELRCDPISGHTALYWYRQSLGQGLEFLIYFQGNSAPDKSGLPSDRFSAERTGGSVSTLTIQRTQQEDSAVYLCASSLQGGNQPQHFGDGTRLSIL.

This clone has just one count. V is TRBV7-9 and J is TRBJ2-3; D unclear. This CDR3 region has 15 residues. Germline lookup yields CDR1 SEHNR and CDR2 FQNEAQ (reference sequence). V was pared by 4 bases and J by 6 bases, with 17 bases between. This chain's CDR3 is CASSYPGVTADTQYF. The CDR3 nucleotides read TGTGCCAGCAGCTACCCGGGCGTGACGGCGGATACGCAGTATTTT. The whole variable domain, filled in from reference TRBV7-9 and TRBJ2-3, reads DTGVSQNPRHKITKRGQNVTFRCDPISEHNRLYWYRQTLGQGPEFLTYFQNEAQLEKSRLLSDRFSAERPKGSFSTLEIQRTEQGDSAMYLCASSYPGVTADTQYFGPGTRLTVL.

This chain uses TRBV5-4 with TRBJ2-2; 8 nucleotides line up with TRBD2. V trimming: 3 bases; J trimming: 0 bases; junction bases outside the gene matches: 4. The CDR3 has 16 amino acids. Germline V CDR1 and CDR2: SGHNT, YYREEE (reference sequence). The CDR3 loop is CASSSVAGTNTGELFF. As DNA, the CDR3 is TGTGCCAGCAGCTCGGTAGCGGGGACGAACACCGGGGAGCTGTTTTTT.

This clone was detected once. This sequence joins TRBV10-3 and TRBJ2-1; D is unresolved. V was cut by 0 bases and J by 5 bases, with 8 bases left in between. The germline CDR1 and CDR2 sequences are ENHRY and SYGVKD. The CDR3 sequence is 14 residues long. CDR3 DNA: TGTGCCATCAGTGAGTCGGGATTTAACAATGAGCAGTTCTTC. Amino acid sequence: CAISESGFNNEQFF.

The J gene is TRBJ1-3, the V gene TRBV7-6; weak D call: TRBD1 (6 bases). CDR1 is SGHVS, CDR2 FNYEAQ, per germline. Trimming left V 3 bases short and J 7 bases short, with 7 bases between. The CDR3 runs to 12 residues. CDR3 bases: TGTGCCAGCAGCTTCACAGGGAACACCATATATTTT. This gives the protein CASSFTGNTIYF.

The rearrangement uses TRBV18 and TRBJ2-1; maybe TRBD1 (6 bases). V was trimmed by 3 bases and J by 9 bases, leaving 12 bases between them. The CDR3 length is 13 residues. CDR1 is KGHSH and CDR2 is LQKENI in the germline V gene. CDR3 in amino acids: CASSPDRGGEQFF. The CDR3 bases are TGTGCCAGCTCACCGGACAGAGGGGGTGAGCAGTTCTTC. Looking up the rest from reference TRBV18 and TRBJ2-1 gives the full variable domain: NAGVMQNPRHLVRRRGQEARLRCSPMKGHSHVYWYRQLPEEGLKFMVYLQKENIIDESGMPKERFSAEFPKEGPSILRIQQVVRGDSAAYFCASSPDRGGEQFFGPGTRLTVL.

The chain has TRBV6-5 and TRBJ2-7, with D possibly TRBD1 on 5 matching bases. The CDR3 is 16 residues long. Trimming pared 4 bases from V and 4 bases from J, leaving 20 bases between. Germline assignment: CDR1 MNHEY and CDR2 SVGAGI. CDR3 protein: CASSFSLTVGKYEQYF. CDR3 nucleotides: TGTGCCAGCAGTTTTTCCTTGACAGTGGGTAAATACGAGCAGTACTTC.

About this clone itself: The junction differs from germline at one of its ends, possibly a read error. V and J are TRBV10-1 and TRBJ2-1, with 12 bases matching TRBD1. CDR1 and CDR2 from the germline V gene are WNHNN and SYGVQD (reference sequence). The CDR3 runs to 18 residues. CDR3 sequence: CASSRNAPGQGAYDEQFF. The CDR3 coding sequence is TGCGCCAGCAGTCGAAATGCCCCGGGACAGGGGGCCTACGATGAGCAGTTCTTC.

The rearrangement uses TRBV5-6 and TRBJ2-3; TRBD1 is a possible D gene (5 bases). V lost 4 bases to trimming and J lost 2 bases, with 8 bases between them. This CDR3 has 13 amino acids. Per germline, CDR1 SGHDT and CDR2 YYEEEE. The DNA of the CDR3 is TGTGCCAGCAGCGGGGCCTACACAGATACGCAGTATTTT. Translated, it gives CASSGAYTDTQYF.

Only a few counts were recorded for this clone. The V and J genes are TRBV13 and TRBJ2-7; TRBD2 is a possible D gene (5 bases). Germline V gives CDR1 PRHDT, CDR2 FYEKMQ (reference sequence). The V end was cut by 5 bases, the J end by 3 bases, with 14 bases between. There are 14 residues in the CDR3. For the CDR3, the DNA is TGTGCCAGCAGCGGTGATCGGGGTTTCTACGAGCAGTACTTC. It is translated as CASSGDRGFYEQYF.

This clone was observed a few times. This chain joins TRBV30 and TRBJ2-7, with D tentatively TRBD2 (6 bases). Germline loops: CDR1 GTSNPN, CDR2 SVGIG (reference sequence). Trimming cost V 2 bases and J 1 base, with 12 bases left between them. The CDR3 length is 14 residues. The CDR3 protein is CAWSIPGLSYEQYF. The CDR3 bases are TGTGCCTGGAGTATACCGGGACTTTCCTACGAGCAGTACTTC. Looking up the rest from reference TRBV30 and TRBJ2-7 gives the full variable domain: SQTIHQWPATLVQPVGSPLSLECTVEGTSNPNLYWYRQAAGRGLQLLFYSVGIGQISSEVPQNLSASRPQDRQFILSSKKLLLSDSGFYLCAWSIPGLSYEQYFGPGTRLTVT.

The chain combines TRBV9 with TRBJ2-6, with D possibly being TRBD2 (6 bases). Germline lookup yields CDR1 SGDLS and CDR2 YYNGEE. This CDR3 is built from 17 residues. Trimming removed 3 bases at V and 0 bases at J, with 13 bases between. In DNA, the CDR3 is TGTGCCAGCAGCGCTCCCCGGGACTCCTCTGGGGCCAACGTCCTGACTTTC. This encodes CASSAPRDSSGANVLTF.

On this clone itself: Within the sample, other DNA sequences also encode this same CDR3. The rearrangement links TRBV30 to TRBJ2-6, with unresolved D. V was cut by 0 bases and J by 4 bases, with 7 bases left in between. CDR1 GTSNPN and CDR2 SVGIG come from the germline V gene (reference sequence). The CDR3 runs 14 residues. This CDR3 reads CAWSVGSGANVLTF. The CDR3 DNA sequence: TGTGCCTGGAGTGTGGGGTCAGGGGCCAACGTCCTGACTTTC.

V and J are TRBV6-5 and TRBJ2-3; possible D gene TRBD2, 6 bases. This CDR3 has 15 residues. The V gene lost 4 bases and the J gene lost 2 bases, with 13 bases spanning the gap. CDR1 is MNHEY and CDR2 is SVGAGI in the germline V gene. As DNA, the CDR3 is TGTGCCAGCAGTTCCATGGGACTCAACACAGATACGCAGTATTTT. It is translated as CASSSMGLNTDTQYF.